The 8 T cell receptor beta chains reported below all come from one sample, sequenced in a study of beta chain features in type 1 diabetes (dated by TCRdb to about 2018). The library was built by means of the immunoSEQ multiplex PCR assay. The entire amount of isolated RNA was reverse transcribed using the High Capacity cDNA Reverse Transcription Kit, so the sequenced TCRB transcripts were expressed ones. What TCRdb holds here is the immuneACCESS table cut down to in-frame rearrangements. Part of the clones is not present; checked against another copy, under half of the missing clones reflect an unresolved V gene, and the others are unexplained. The sample table records 350,000 to 400,000 clones; more than 12% of these occur just once. The ten top clones hold about 0.02% of the sample. The sequenced material came from naive CD4+ T cells from blood. Taken with the paper, the label for cell subset or site translates to: true naive CD4+ T cells. These receptors all come from a woman between 18 and 29 years old in good health.

The sample holds a few counts of this clone. The gene calls are TRBV4-2 and TRBJ1-1; a possible D gene is TRBD1 (6 bases). V lost 3 bases and J lost 1, with 15 bases in between. The length of the CDR3 is 16 residues. Per germline, CDR1 LGHNA and CDR2 YNFKEQ. The CDR3 DNA sequence: TGTGCCAGCAGCCAGGTTAACAGGGTCCCGAACACTGAAGCTTTCTTT. This sequence encodes CASSQVNRVPNTEAFF.

The genes are TRBV30 and TRBJ1-1, with 10 bases fitting TRBD1. The CDR3 has 13 residues. V lost 8 bases to trimming and J lost 2 bases; unmatched junction nucleotides: 5. Germline V gene lookup returns CDR1 GTSNPN and CDR2 SVGIG (reference sequence). The CDR3, as DNA: TGTGCCGGGACAGGGGATTACAACACTGAAGCTTTCTTT. Residues: CAGTGDYNTEAFF.

This chain joins TRBV30 and TRBJ1-1; D remains ambiguous. Trimming took 3 bases from V and 1 from J, leaving 9 bases between them. The germline V gene has CDR1 GTSNPN and CDR2 SVGIG (reference sequence). This CDR3 comprises 13 residues. The CDR3 bases are TGTGCCTGGAGGAGGAACACGAACACTGAAGCTTTCTTT. This sequence encodes CAWRRNTNTEAFF. The entire variable domain, with the rest obtained from reference TRBV30 and TRBJ1-1, is as follows: SQTIHQWPATLVQPVGSPLSLECTVEGTSNPNLYWYRQAAGRGLQLLFYSVGIGQISSEVPQNLSASRPQDRQFILSSKKLLLSDSGFYLCAWRRNTNTEAFFGQGTRLTVV.

This clone appeared a few times. V usage is TRBV28 and J usage is TRBJ2-7; possible D gene TRBD1, 6 bases. V gave up 8 bases and J gave up 0 bases, with 11 bases separating them. Per germline, CDR1 MDHEN and CDR2 SYDVKM. The CDR3 is 13 residues long. The CDR3 loop reads CASRGQLSYEQYF. CDR3 sequence (DNA): TGTGCCAGCCGTGGACAGCTCTCCTACGAGCAGTACTTC.

V gene TRBV9 combines with J gene TRBJ2-5, with TRBD1 identical over 8 bases. This CDR3 contains 16 residues. Trimming took 3 bases from V and 5 from J; bases not matched to a gene: 12. Per the germline V gene, CDR1 is SGDLS and CDR2 is YYNGEE. The CDR3 is CASSETNRGSVETQYF. CDR3 nucleotide sequence: TGTGCCAGCAGCGAAACTAACAGGGGGAGCGTGGAGACCCAGTACTTC.

The chain combines TRBV19 with TRBJ2-1; D is unclear. Germline V lookup: CDR1 LNHDA, CDR2 SQIVND (reference sequence). V gave up 7 bases and J gave up 7 bases, with 11 bases separating them. This CDR3 is built from 12 residues. The chain's CDR3 is CASINRVNEQFF. CDR3 coding DNA: TGTGCCAGTATCAACCGGGTAAATGAGCAGTTCTTC.

In this sample, this clone turned up a few times. V and J are TRBV9 and TRBJ1-2; the D gene is possibly TRBD1 (5 bases). There are 15 residues in the CDR3. Between the trimmed V and J ends, which lost 0 bases and 5 bases, there was a span of 14 bases. Per the germline V gene, CDR1 is SGDLS and CDR2 is YYNGEE. The CDR3 loop reads CASSVEAGTRYGYTF. CDR3 DNA: TGTGCCAGCAGCGTAGAGGCGGGGACGAGGTATGGCTACACCTTC.

This clone was seen a few times. The rearrangement joins TRBV10-3 to TRBJ1-1; TRBD1 matches 7 bases. The CDR3 consists of 12 residues. The J segment lost 7 bases and the V segment lost 3 bases, leaving 2 bases of the junction unmatched. Germline values: CDR1 ENHRY, CDR2 SYGVKD. CDR3 DNA sequence: TGTGCCATCAGTGAAACAGGGGTTGAAGCTTTCTTT. This codes for CAISETGVEAFF.